Following are 13 T cell receptor beta chains from one sample sequenced in a study of shared clonotypes between healthy human individuals. Terminally differentiated effector memory CD45RA+ cells were excluded by CCR7 positive selection of CD45RO-negative cells. Using immunoSEQ multiplex PCR, the repertoire was profiled, and TCRdb retains in-frame clones only, with some absent. The sample shows roughly 1,800,000 clones, approximately 94% of them seen only once. Sequencing was carried out using naive CD8+ T cells sorted from blood. These receptors came from a man between 18 and 29 years old in good health.

J is TRBJ2-7 and V is TRBV2, with 9 positions matching TRBD1. This CDR3 contains 15 residues. Germline V lookup: CDR1 SNHLY, CDR2 FYNNEI. Trimming removed 4 bases from V and 3 bases from J; junction bases left unmatched: 7. The CDR3 DNA is TGTGCCAGCAGTGGAGCGGGACAGGGTTTCTACGAGCAGTACTTC. Its translation: CASSGAGQGFYEQYF.

This clone was seen a few times. Other nucleotide sequences from this sample produce the same CDR3. V and J are TRBV7-9 and TRBJ1-2; D call uncertain. V gave up 1 base and J gave up 5 bases, with 5 bases separating them. The V gene's germline CDR1 is SEHNR and CDR2 FQNEAQ (reference sequence). The CDR3 has 12 residues. In DNA form, the CDR3 reads TGTGCCAGCAGCTTAGATTCTTATGGCTACACCTTC. Translation gives CASSLDSYGYTF. Full variable domain (rest looked up from reference TRBV7-9 and TRBJ1-2): DTGVSQNPRHKITKRGQNVTFRCDPISEHNRLYWYRQTLGQGPEFLTYFQNEAQLEKSRLLSDRFSAERPKGSFSTLEIQRTEQGDSAMYLCASSLDSYGYTFGSGTRLTVV.

Concerning this clone: Other nucleotide sequences from this sample produce the same CDR3. This chain joins TRBV27 and TRBJ1-2, with D unclear. Trimming took off 0 bases at V and 8 bases at J, with 7 bases between the two ends. The germline V gene encodes CDR1 MNHEY and CDR2 SMNVEV (reference sequence). The length of the CDR3 is 12 residues. CDR3 coding DNA: TGTGCCAGCAGTTTATCTGGCGGAGGCTACACCTTC. It codes for CASSLSGGGYTF.

The chain joins TRBV7-9 to TRBJ1-2; 7 bases line up with TRBD1. The length of the CDR3 is 13 residues. V gave up 5 bases and J gave up 2 bases; unmatched junction bases: 2. From germline, CDR1 is SEHNR and CDR2 FQNEAQ (reference sequence). The DNA of the CDR3 is TGTGCCAGCAGCAAGGACAGGAACTATGGCTACACCTTC. It yields the protein CASSKDRNYGYTF.

This rearrangement joins TRBV10-3 to TRBJ2-7; the D gene could be TRBD1 or TRBD2 (5 bases each). Between the trimmed V and J ends, which lost 3 bases and 0 bases, there was a span of 15 bases. Per the germline V gene, CDR1 is ENHRY and CDR2 is SYGVKD. The CDR3 covers 16 residues. CDR3 nucleotide sequence: TGTGCCATCAGTGACCCGGGGCTGACGGCCTCCTACGAGCAGTACTTC. The encoded protein is CAISDPGLTASYEQYF.

This sequence joins TRBV28 and TRBJ2-7, with 7 nucleotides matching TRBD1. V lost 7 bases and J lost 3; bases outside the gene matches: 9. The germline CDR1 and CDR2 sequences are MDHEN and SYDVKM. The CDR3 covers 14 residues. CDR3 bases: TGTGCCAGCACTCCCGCCGGGACAGTCTACGAGCAGTACTTC. Its translation is CASTPAGTVYEQYF. Combining the CDR3 with reference TRBV28 and TRBJ2-7 gives the whole variable domain DVKVTQSSRYLVKRTGEKVFLECVQDMDHENMFWYRQDPGLGLRLIYFSYDVKMKEKGDIPEGYSVSREKKERFSLILESASTNQTSMYLCASTPAGTVYEQYFGPGTRLTVT.

The chain couples TRBV29-1 to TRBJ2-6; 7 bases are shared with TRBD1. This CDR3 contains 15 residues. V gave up 3 bases and J gave up 4 bases; unmatched junction bases: 6. Germline loops: CDR1 SQVTM, CDR2 ANQGSEA. The CDR3: CSVETGNAGANVLTF. DNA for the CDR3: TGCAGCGTTGAGACAGGGAATGCGGGGGCCAACGTCCTGACTTTC.

This chain links TRBV27 with TRBJ1-6; possibly TRBD1 for D (5 bases). The CDR3 has 14 residues. The V gene's germline CDR1 is MNHEY and CDR2 SMNVEV (reference sequence). Trimming pared 6 bases from V and 9 bases from J, leaving 15 bases between. CDR3: CASRWTGGSSPLHF. DNA for the CDR3: TGTGCCAGCAGATGGACGGGGGGGAGTTCACCCCTCCACTTT.

V and J are TRBV6-1 and TRBJ2-1; possible D gene TRBD2, 7 bases. The CDR3 has 15 residues. Germline-derived CDR1 and CDR2 are MNHNS and SASEGT. V was cut by 3 bases and J by 2 bases, with 11 bases left in between. The chain's CDR3 is CASSDRGAPYNEQFF. CDR3 DNA: TGTGCCAGCAGTGACCGGGGGGCCCCCTACAATGAGCAGTTCTTC.

This clone was counted once. The rearrangement joins TRBV27 to TRBJ1-4; 8 bases agree with TRBD1. The germline gives CDR1 MNHEY, CDR2 SMNVEV (reference sequence). The V gene end was trimmed by 2 bases and the J gene end by 2 bases; junction bases not matched to a gene: 7. CDR3 length: 17 residues. The CDR3 bases are TGTGCCAGCAGTTTAGGGGCAGGGGGCCTTACTAATGAAAAACTGTTTTTT. Translation gives CASSLGAGGLTNEKLFF.

The chain recombines TRBV7-8 with TRBJ2-7; TRBD2 might be the D (6 bases). The CDR3 consists of 14 residues. V was trimmed by 0 bases and J by 6 bases, leaving 12 bases between them. CDR1 is SGHVS and CDR2 is FQNEAQ in the germline V gene. CDR3 protein: CASSLAEGALEQYF. CDR3 in DNA: TGTGCCAGCAGCTTAGCGGAGGGAGCTCTCGAGCAGTACTTC.

The chain joins TRBV21-1 to TRBJ1-2; TRBD1 was called by the table and not checked on the DNA. TRBV21-1 is designated a pseudogene. The CDR3 is 15 residues long. The DNA for the CDR3 is TGTGCCAGCAGCAAAAGACAGGGGCCTTACTATGGCTACACCTTC. Protein: CASSKRQGPYYGYTF.

The V call is TRBV5-1, the J call TRBJ2-1; D is ambiguous. V lost 5 bases, J lost 0 bases, and 6 bases lay in between. Germline V CDR1 and CDR2: SGHRS, YFSETQ. The CDR3 runs to 13 residues. CDR3 sequence (DNA): TGCGCCAGCAGGTGGAGCTCCTACAATGAGCAGTTCTTC. Protein sequence: CASRWSSYNEQFF.